The text below deals with one TCR beta chain. Its matching antigen is unknown. This sample's RNA came from whole unsorted tissue. Three rounds of nested PCR, following a modified ARM-PCR protocol, produced the TCRbeta library. TCRdb analysed the multiplex PCR reads with MiXCR anew, one entry per CDR3 protein. The profile covers 75,000 to 95,000 distinct CDR3 sequences, with roughly 70% appearing a single time and around 19% taken by the ten largest. The V gene lost 3 bases and the J gene lost 0 bases, with 12 bases spanning the gap. This CDR3 has 14 amino acids. The germline gives CDR1 DFQATT, CDR2 SNEGSKA (reference sequence). These data are taken from a study of tumor and adjacent non-tumor tissue in lung cancer. Notes on the study in general: In normal lung, the top 100 clones were significantly more dominant than in tumor.

The chain carries TRBV20-1 and TRBJ2-7, with a tentative D call TRBD2 (5 bases). The sequenced material came from lung tumor tissue. The clonotype comes from a man in his 60s with non-small cell lung cancer. DNA of the CDR3: TGCAGTGCTAGCTCGAGGGAGACCTCCTACGAGCAGTACTTC. Translated, it gives CSASSRETSYEQYF.